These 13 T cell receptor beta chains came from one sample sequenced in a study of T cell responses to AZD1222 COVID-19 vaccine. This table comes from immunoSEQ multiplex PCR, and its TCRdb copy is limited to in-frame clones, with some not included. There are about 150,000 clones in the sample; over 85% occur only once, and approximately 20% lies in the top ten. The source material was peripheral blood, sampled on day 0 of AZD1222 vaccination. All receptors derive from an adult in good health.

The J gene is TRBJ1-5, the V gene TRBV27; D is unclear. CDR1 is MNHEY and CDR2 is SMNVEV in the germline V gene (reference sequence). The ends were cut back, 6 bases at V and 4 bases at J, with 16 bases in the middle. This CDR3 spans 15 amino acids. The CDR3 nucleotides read TGTGCCAGCAGGGCCACGTCCACGGGGAATCAGCCCCAGCATTTT. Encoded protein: CASRATSTGNQPQHF.

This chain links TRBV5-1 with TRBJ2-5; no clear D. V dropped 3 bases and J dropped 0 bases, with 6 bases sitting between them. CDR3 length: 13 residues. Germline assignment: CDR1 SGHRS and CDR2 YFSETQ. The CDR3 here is CASSYDNQETQYF. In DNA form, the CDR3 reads TGCGCCAGCAGCTATGACAACCAAGAGACCCAGTACTTC.

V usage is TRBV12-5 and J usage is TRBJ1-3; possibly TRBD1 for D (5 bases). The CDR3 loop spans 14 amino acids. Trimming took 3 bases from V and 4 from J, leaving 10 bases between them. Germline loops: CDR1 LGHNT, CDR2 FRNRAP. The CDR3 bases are TGTGCTAGTGGTTTAGGGGTTCAAGGAAACACCATATATTTT. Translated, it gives CASGLGVQGNTIYF.

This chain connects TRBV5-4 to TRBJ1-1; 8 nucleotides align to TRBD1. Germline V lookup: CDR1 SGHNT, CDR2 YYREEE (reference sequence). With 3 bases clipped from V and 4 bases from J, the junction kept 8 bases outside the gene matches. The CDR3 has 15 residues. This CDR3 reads CASSSASTGGTEAFF. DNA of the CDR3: TGTGCCAGCAGCTCGGCATCCACAGGGGGCACTGAAGCTTTCTTT.

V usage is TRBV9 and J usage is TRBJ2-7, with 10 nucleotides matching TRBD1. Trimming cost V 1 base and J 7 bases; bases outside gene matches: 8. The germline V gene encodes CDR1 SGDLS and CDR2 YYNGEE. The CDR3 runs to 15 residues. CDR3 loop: CASSVLPGQGSEQYF. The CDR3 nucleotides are TGTGCCAGCAGCGTACTCCCGGGACAGGGGAGTGAGCAGTACTTC.

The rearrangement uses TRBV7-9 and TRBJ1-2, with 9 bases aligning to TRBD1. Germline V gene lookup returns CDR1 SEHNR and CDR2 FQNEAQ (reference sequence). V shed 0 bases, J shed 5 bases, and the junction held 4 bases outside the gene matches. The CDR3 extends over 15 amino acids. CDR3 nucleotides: TGTGCCAGCAGCTTAGCCGCCGACAGGGGGTATGGCTACACCTTC. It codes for CASSLAADRGYGYTF.

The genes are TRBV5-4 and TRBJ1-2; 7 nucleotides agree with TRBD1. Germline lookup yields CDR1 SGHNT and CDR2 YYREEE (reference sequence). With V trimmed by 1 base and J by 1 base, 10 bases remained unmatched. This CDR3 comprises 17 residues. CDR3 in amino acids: CASSLTPRDRLNYGYTF. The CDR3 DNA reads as TGTGCCAGCAGCTTGACCCCCCGGGACAGACTTAACTATGGCTACACCTTC. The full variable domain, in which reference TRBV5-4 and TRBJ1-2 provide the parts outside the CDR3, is ETGVTQSPTHLIKTRGQQVTLRCSSQSGHNTVSWYQQALGQGPQFIFQYYREEENGRGNFPPRFSGLQFPNYSSELNVNALELDDSALYLCASSLTPRDRLNYGYTFGSGTRLTVV.

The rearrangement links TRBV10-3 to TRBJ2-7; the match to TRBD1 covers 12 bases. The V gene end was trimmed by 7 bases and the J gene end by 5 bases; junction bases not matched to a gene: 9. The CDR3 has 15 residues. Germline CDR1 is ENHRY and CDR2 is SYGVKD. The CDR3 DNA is TGTGCCATCACTCCGGGGGACAGGGGGCTCGACGAGCAGTACTTC. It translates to CAITPGDRGLDEQYF.

CDR3 sequence: CASSPQRGSGYTF. CDR3 DNA: TGTGCCAGCAGCCCCCAGAGGGGCTCTGGCTACACCTTC. The chain uses TRBV7-3 and TRBJ1-2; D perhaps matches TRBD1 (5 bases). The CDR3 extends over 13 amino acids. Trimming left V 5 bases short and J 7 bases short, with 14 bases between. Germline CDR1 reads SGHTA; CDR2 reads FQGTGA.

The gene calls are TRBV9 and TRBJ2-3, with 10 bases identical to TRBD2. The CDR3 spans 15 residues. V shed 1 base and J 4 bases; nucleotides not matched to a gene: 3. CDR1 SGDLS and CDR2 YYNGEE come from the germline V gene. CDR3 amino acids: CASSVRLAGADTQYF. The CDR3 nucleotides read TGTGCCAGCAGCGTACGGCTAGCGGGAGCAGATACGCAGTATTTT.

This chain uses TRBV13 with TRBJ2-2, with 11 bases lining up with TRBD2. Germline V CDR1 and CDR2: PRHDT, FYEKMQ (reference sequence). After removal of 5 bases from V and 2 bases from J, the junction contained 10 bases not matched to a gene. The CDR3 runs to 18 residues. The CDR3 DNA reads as TGTGCCAGCAGCCCTCGTCTAGCGGGAGGCTCAAACACCGGGGAGCTGTTTTTT. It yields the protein CASSPRLAGGSNTGELFF.

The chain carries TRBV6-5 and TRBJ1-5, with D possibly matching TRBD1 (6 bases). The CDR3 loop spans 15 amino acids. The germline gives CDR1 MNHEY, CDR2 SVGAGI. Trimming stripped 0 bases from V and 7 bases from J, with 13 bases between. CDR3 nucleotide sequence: TGTGCCAGCAGTTACTCTGGGGGCGCGGGCCAGCCCCAGCATTTT. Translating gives CASSYSGGAGQPQHF.

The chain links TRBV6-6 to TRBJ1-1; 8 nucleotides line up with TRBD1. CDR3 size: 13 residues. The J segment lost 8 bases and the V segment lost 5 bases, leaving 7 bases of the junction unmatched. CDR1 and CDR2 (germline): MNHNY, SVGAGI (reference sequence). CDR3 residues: CASSPRTGLEAFF. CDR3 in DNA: TGTGCCAGCAGTCCCAGGACAGGGTTAGAAGCTTTCTTT.